This entry lists 5 T cell receptor beta chains sequenced from one sample in a study of cytomegalovirus exposure and HLA in healthy donors. The protocol was immunoSEQ multiplex PCR, while the TCRdb copy is restricted to in-frame clones and leaves out a portion. The sample comprises 200,000 or so clones, 75% to 95% of which are singletons, and 1.1% rests with the top ten. What was sequenced was PBMCs. These receptors were obtained from a woman aged 18-30 years in good health and CMV-seronegative.

This rearrangement joins TRBV30 to TRBJ1-6; the D is unclear. CDR3 length: 16 amino acids. Germline V gene data show CDR1 as GTSNPN and CDR2 as SVGIG (reference sequence). V gave up 0 bases and J gave up 2 bases, with 11 bases separating them. DNA of the CDR3: TGTGCCTGGAGTGTGCTCGGGGTCACCTATAATTCACCCCTCCACTTT. Residues: CAWSVLGVTYNSPLHF.

The CDR3 coding sequence is TGCAGCGTTGACTCGACTAGCGGGCTCCAAGAGACCCAGTACTTC. This encodes CSVDSTSGLQETQYF. The rearrangement links TRBV29-1 to TRBJ2-5; TRBD2 agrees at 10 bases. CDR3 size: 15 residues. Germline-derived CDR1 and CDR2 are SQVTM and ANQGSEA. J lost 1 base, V lost 3 bases, and 5 bases had no gene match.

The chain combines TRBV27 with TRBJ1-1; 9 bases agree with TRBD1. Unmatched junction bases numbered 7, after V lost 5 bases and J lost 6 bases. In germline, CDR1 is MNHEY, CDR2 SMNVEV (reference sequence). The CDR3 is 14 residues long. CDR3 sequence: CASSLQGAGPEAFF. The CDR3 DNA reads TGTGCCAGCAGTCTACAGGGGGCGGGCCCTGAAGCTTTCTTT.

The rearrangement uses TRBV7-3 and TRBJ2-6, with 7 bases fitting TRBD2. V was pared by 4 bases and J by 1 base, with 7 bases of the junction left unmatched. CDR3 length: 17 residues. Per the germline V gene, CDR1 is SGHTA and CDR2 is FQGTGA. CDR3 residues: CASSSRRGGSGANVLTF. The CDR3 nucleotides are TGTGCCAGCAGCTCCCGACGGGGAGGGTCTGGGGCCAACGTCCTGACTTTC.

This clone was seen a single time. The rearrangement links TRBV5-4 to TRBJ1-6, with a possible D match to TRBD1 (6 bases). V lost 3 bases to trimming and J lost 4 bases, with 20 bases between them. Germline-derived CDR1 and CDR2 are SGHNT and YYREEE (reference sequence). This CDR3 contains 18 residues. The CDR3 DNA reads TGTGCCAGCAGCTCCTTCCTCCGGGACATCTTTTATAATTCACCCCTCCACTTT. Its translation is CASSSFLRDIFYNSPLHF.